A selection of T cell receptor beta chains follows, all from one sample in a study of glioma-infiltrating T cells. TCRdb processed the multiplex PCR reads anew with MiXCR; each CDR3 protein has one entry. The sample contains around 150,000 distinct CDR3 sequences, about two fifths of which appear only once. Sequenced: glioma tissue, nonneoplastic brain tissue, or PBMCs (not recorded which). Receptor source: a human donor with low-grade glioma or glioblastoma, undergoing nonglioma brain surgery, or in good health (not recorded which). CDR3s include the opening cysteine and the closing phenylalanine or tryptophan. The order of the fields is V gene, clone size, J gene, D gene, CDR3 protein, CDR3 DNA. D genes are given only for firm matches. Clone sizes are given selectively: once, few, many, or a class where the clone is expanded.

V gene: TRBV6-1
clone size: few
J gene: TRBJ2-7
D gene: -
CDR3 protein: CASSRSSGALSYEQYF
CDR3 DNA: TGTGCCAGCAGCAGATCTTCAGGGGCTCTCTCCTACGAGCAGTACTTC

V gene: TRBV20-1
clone size: -
J gene: TRBJ1-2
D gene: -
CDR3 protein: CSAEVQTYYGYTF
CDR3 DNA: TGCAGTGCTGAGGTGCAAACCTACTATGGCTACACCTTC

V gene: TRBV6-5
clone size: few
J gene: TRBJ2-1
D gene: TRBD2
CDR3 protein: CASSYEAGVNNEQFF
CDR3 DNA: TGTGCCAGCAGTTACGAAGCGGGAGTGAACAATGAGCAGTTCTTC

V gene: TRBV28
clone size: few
J gene: TRBJ2-3
D gene: TRBD1
CDR3 protein: CASSGQGTDTQYF
CDR3 DNA: TGTGCCAGCTCTGGACAGGGCACAGATACGCAGTATTTT

V gene: TRBV7-9
clone size: many
J gene: TRBJ2-5
D gene: -
CDR3 protein: CASSLAQETQYF
CDR3 DNA: TGTGCCAGCAGCTTAGCCCAAGAGACCCAGTACTTC

V gene: TRBV6-2/TRBV6-3
clone size: -
J gene: TRBJ1-3
D gene: -
CDR3 protein: CASSYGGRFFSGNTIYF
CDR3 DNA: TGTGCCAGCAGTTACGGCGGACGGTTCTTCTCTGGAAACACCATATATTTT

V gene: TRBV10-2
clone size: many
J gene: TRBJ1-5
D gene: -
CDR3 protein: CASSESPGNSNQPQHF
CDR3 DNA: TGCGCCAGCAGTGAGTCTCCAGGGAATAGCAATCAGCCCCAGCATTTT

V gene: TRBV7-2
clone size: -
J gene: TRBJ1-5
D gene: TRBD1
CDR3 protein: CASSMRQGVANQPQHF
CDR3 DNA: TGTGCCAGTAGTATGCGACAGGGGGTGGCCAATCAGCCCCAGCATTTT

V gene: TRBV20-1
clone size: -
J gene: TRBJ1-1
D gene: -
CDR3 protein: CSARIPSAHTEAFF
CDR3 DNA: TGCAGTGCTAGGATCCCGTCGGCACACACTGAAGCTTTCTTT

V gene: TRBV14
clone size: -
J gene: TRBJ2-7
D gene: -
CDR3 protein: CASSQFNEQYF
CDR3 DNA: TGTGCCAGCAGCCAATTCAACGAGCAGTACTTC

V gene: TRBV6-1
clone size: many
J gene: TRBJ2-3
D gene: TRBD2
CDR3 protein: CASRRLAGTDTQYF
CDR3 DNA: TGTGCCAGCAGGAGACTAGCGGGCACAGATACGCAGTATTTT

V gene: TRBV27
clone size: -
J gene: TRBJ1-2
D gene: -
CDR3 protein: CASSFSQKNYGYTF
CDR3 DNA: TGTGCCAGCAGTTTTAGTCAGAAAAACTATGGCTACACCTTC

V gene: TRBV6-2/TRBV6-3
clone size: many
J gene: TRBJ2-7
D gene: TRBD1
CDR3 protein: CASSYGQATYEQYF
CDR3 DNA: TGTGCCAGCAGTTACGGACAGGCCACCTACGAGCAGTACTTC

V gene: TRBV4-3
clone size: -
J gene: TRBJ1-1
D gene: TRBD1
CDR3 protein: CASSREQGGNNEAFF
CDR3 DNA: TGCGCCAGCAGCCGGGAGCAGGGGGGGAACAATGAAGCTTTCTTT

V gene: TRBV18
clone size: few
J gene: TRBJ1-2
D gene: TRBD1
CDR3 protein: CASSSGTGNYGYTF
CDR3 DNA: TGTGCCAGCTCATCCGGGACAGGCAACTATGGCTACACCTTC

V gene: TRBV4-1
clone size: -
J gene: TRBJ2-7
D gene: TRBD2
CDR3 protein: CASSHPSAVRTSGYEQYF
CDR3 DNA: TGCGCCAGCAGCCACCCCTCGGCTGTCCGGACTAGCGGCTACGAGCAATACTTC

V gene: TRBV3-1
clone size: few
J gene: TRBJ1-5
D gene: -
CDR3 protein: CASSLTPTHEQPQHF
CDR3 DNA: TGTGCCAGCAGCTTAACACCGACCCACGAGCAGCCCCAGCATTTT

V gene: TRBV7-2
clone size: -
J gene: TRBJ2-7
D gene: -
CDR3 protein: CASSLASGLTYEQYF
CDR3 DNA: TGTGCCAGCAGCTTAGCTTCAGGGTTGACCTACGAGCAGTACTTC

V gene: TRBV6-6
clone size: many
J gene: TRBJ1-6
D gene: TRBD1
CDR3 protein: CASSYTGQDNSPLHF
CDR3 DNA: TGTGCCAGCAGTTACACAGGACAGGATAATTCACCCCTCCACTTT

V gene: TRBV6-1
clone size: many
J gene: TRBJ2-1
D gene: -
CDR3 protein: CASSPRGGRRQFF
CDR3 DNA: TGTGCCAGCAGTCCAAGAGGGGGGAGGAGGCAGTTCTTC

V gene: TRBV6-2/TRBV6-3
clone size: few
J gene: TRBJ2-1
D gene: -
CDR3 protein: CASSYGNNEQFF
CDR3 DNA: TGTGCCAGCAGTTACGGAAACAATGAGCAGTTCTTC

V gene: TRBV7-8
clone size: -
J gene: TRBJ2-7
D gene: TRBD2
CDR3 protein: CASSGTSGLSYEQYF
CDR3 DNA: TGTGCCAGCAGCGGGACTAGCGGGCTCTCCTACGAGCAGTACTTC

V gene: TRBV19
clone size: -
J gene: TRBJ2-1
D gene: TRBD2
CDR3 protein: CASSIGRGSYSYNEQFF
CDR3 DNA: TGTGCCAGTAGTATAGGTCGCGGGAGTTATTCCTACAATGAGCAGTTCTTC

V gene: TRBV19
clone size: -
J gene: TRBJ1-1
D gene: TRBD1
CDR3 protein: CASSTPRTGTEAFF
CDR3 DNA: TGTGCCAGTAGTACTCCCCGGACAGGGACTGAAGCTTTCTTT

V gene: TRBV20-1
clone size: -
J gene: TRBJ1-3
D gene: TRBD1
CDR3 protein: CSARDPRPTGKSGNTIYF
CDR3 DNA: TGCAGTGCTAGAGATCCCCGCCCGACAGGGAAGTCTGGAAACACCATATATTTT

V gene: TRBV7-2
clone size: few
J gene: TRBJ1-1
D gene: -
CDR3 protein: CASSPTAGLLNTEAFF
CDR3 DNA: TGTGCCAGCAGCCCCACGGCCGGCCTGCTGAACACTGAAGCTTTCTTT

V gene: TRBV6-2/TRBV6-3
clone size: many
J gene: TRBJ2-7
D gene: -
CDR3 protein: CASTSDRSERYF
CDR3 DNA: TGTGCCAGCACTTCAGACAGGTCTGAGCGGTACTTC

V gene: TRBV4-2
clone size: few
J gene: TRBJ1-5
D gene: -
CDR3 protein: CATGGHGVAHSNQPQHF
CDR3 DNA: TGTGCCACCGGGGGTCATGGGGTCGCACATAGCAATCAGCCCCAGCATTTT

V gene: TRBV6-5
clone size: few
J gene: TRBJ1-3
D gene: -
CDR3 protein: CASRRTAGNTIYF
CDR3 DNA: TGTGCCAGCCGGAGGACAGCTGGAAACACCATATATTTT

V gene: TRBV4-2
clone size: once
J gene: TRBJ2-1
D gene: -
CDR3 protein: CASSQAGAVYNEQFF
CDR3 DNA: TGTGCCAGCAGCCAAGCAGGGGCGGTATACAATGAGCAGTTCTTC

V gene: TRBV20-1
clone size: few
J gene: TRBJ2-5
D gene: -
CDR3 protein: CSAWLETQYF
CDR3 DNA: TGCAGTGCCTGGTTGGAGACCCAGTACTTC

V gene: TRBV28
clone size: -
J gene: TRBJ2-7
D gene: -
CDR3 protein: CASSLSPYEQYF
CDR3 DNA: TGTGCCAGCAGTTTATCCCCCTACGAGCAGTACTTC

V gene: TRBV27
clone size: few
J gene: TRBJ1-3
D gene: -
CDR3 protein: CASSPRASGNTIYF
CDR3 DNA: TGTGCCAGCAGTCCCAGGGCCTCTGGAAACACCATATATTTT

V gene: TRBV6-2/TRBV6-3
clone size: few
J gene: TRBJ2-1
D gene: TRBD1
CDR3 protein: CASGRPGQGRNEQFF
CDR3 DNA: TGTGCCAGCGGACGGCCGGGACAGGGCAGAAATGAGCAGTTCTTC

V gene: TRBV6-1
clone size: -
J gene: TRBJ1-1
D gene: -
CDR3 protein: CASSPTGYDTEAFF
CDR3 DNA: TGTGCCAGCAGCCCCACAGGGTACGACACTGAAGCTTTCTTT

V gene: TRBV7-9
clone size: few
J gene: TRBJ2-3
D gene: -
CDR3 protein: CASSLESGGTQYF
CDR3 DNA: TGTGCCAGCAGCTTAGAGTCGGGCGGTACGCAGTATTTT

V gene: TRBV2
clone size: few
J gene: TRBJ2-2
D gene: -
CDR3 protein: CASSYSGANTGELFF
CDR3 DNA: TGTGCCAGCAGTTATTCGGGGGCGAACACCGGGGAGCTGTTTTTT

V gene: TRBV18
clone size: -
J gene: TRBJ2-7
D gene: -
CDR3 protein: CASSPDGTYEQYF
CDR3 DNA: TGTGCCAGCTCCCCGGACGGGACCTACGAGCAGTACTTC

V gene: TRBV6-1
clone size: many
J gene: TRBJ2-1
D gene: TRBD2
CDR3 protein: CASSPLARQQFF
CDR3 DNA: TGTGCCAGCAGCCCACTAGCGCGCCAGCAGTTCTTC

V gene: TRBV20-1
clone size: many
J gene: TRBJ1-3
D gene: -
CDR3 protein: CSARKRNGNTIYF
CDR3 DNA: TGCAGTGCTAGAAAAAGGAATGGAAACACCATATATTTT

V gene: TRBV12-3/TRBV12-4
clone size: -
J gene: TRBJ2-7
D gene: TRBD2
CDR3 protein: CASSFIVASGRACITYEQYF
CDR3 DNA: TGTGCCAGCAGTTTCATAGTTGCCAGCGGGAGGGCCTGTATTACCTACGAGCAGTACTTC

V gene: TRBV20-1
clone size: once
J gene: TRBJ2-5
D gene: TRBD2
CDR3 protein: CSAVAGGKENQYF
CDR3 DNA: TGCAGTGCCGTAGCGGGAGGAAAAGAGAACCAGTACTTC

V gene: TRBV6-5
clone size: -
J gene: TRBJ1-4
D gene: TRBD1
CDR3 protein: CASSYSAGTGYEKLFF
CDR3 DNA: TGTGCCAGCAGTTACTCGGCCGGGACAGGATATGAAAAACTGTTTTTT

V gene: TRBV12-3/TRBV12-4
clone size: -
J gene: TRBJ1-2
D gene: -
CDR3 protein: CASSTGRDYGYTF
CDR3 DNA: TGTGCCAGCAGCACCGGTCGGGACTATGGCTACACCTTC

V gene: TRBV2
clone size: few
J gene: TRBJ2-5
D gene: TRBD1
CDR3 protein: CASRRGGQGSQETQYF
CDR3 DNA: TGTGCCAGCAGGAGGGGGGGACAGGGATCCCAAGAGACCCAGTACTTC

V gene: TRBV20-1
clone size: -
J gene: TRBJ1-5
D gene: -
CDR3 protein: CSARDRERLTGPQHF
CDR3 DNA: TGCAGTGCTAGAGATAGGGAGCGCTTAACTGGACCCCAGCATTTT

V gene: TRBV4-2
clone size: few
J gene: TRBJ2-7
D gene: -
CDR3 protein: CASSQDGGRVGEQYF
CDR3 DNA: TGTGCCAGCAGCCAAGACGGGGGCCGAGTGGGCGAGCAGTACTTC

V gene: TRBV19
clone size: -
J gene: TRBJ1-1
D gene: TRBD1
CDR3 protein: CASSSTGDRTEAFF
CDR3 DNA: TGTGCCAGTAGTTCAACAGGGGATCGCACTGAAGCTTTCTTT

V gene: TRBV7-9
clone size: few
J gene: TRBJ2-3
D gene: -
CDR3 protein: CASSRGDTDTQYF
CDR3 DNA: TGTGCCAGCAGCAGGGGTGACACAGATACGCAGTATTTT

V gene: TRBV7-3
clone size: -
J gene: TRBJ2-7
D gene: -
CDR3 protein: CASSQDSQTEQYF
CDR3 DNA: TGCGCCAGCAGCCAAGATAGTCAAACCGAGCAGTACTTC

V gene: TRBV28
clone size: -
J gene: TRBJ2-7
D gene: TRBD2
CDR3 protein: CASSRTSGTTSYEQYF
CDR3 DNA: TGTGCCAGCAGCAGGACTAGCGGGACGACATCCTACGAGCAGTACTTC